Listed below are T cell receptor beta chains from one sample, sequenced in a study of glioma-infiltrating T cells. TCRdb re-analysed the multiplex PCR reads in MiXCR, keeping a single row per CDR3 protein. The sample shows roughly 200,000 distinct CDR3 sequences, more than 35% of them seen only once. Sequenced sample: glioma tissue, nonneoplastic brain tissue, or PBMCs (not recorded which). These receptors originate from a human donor with low-grade glioma or glioblastoma, undergoing nonglioma brain surgery, or in good health (not recorded which). CDR3s leave out the opening cysteine and the closing phenylalanine or tryptophan. Each record gives: D gene, V gene, J gene, CDR3 protein. D genes are given only for firm matches.

>NA|TRBV5-4|TRBJ1-1
AGGTPQNTEAF
>NA|TRBV29-1|TRBJ1-2
SVLSTGQGYT
>TRBD2|TRBV20-1|TRBJ2-1
SARPGTSGRGDEQF
>NA|TRBV13|TRBJ2-1
ASSNRIGEQF
>NA|TRBV14|TRBJ1-6
ASSQALGPNSPLH
>TRBD2|TRBV27|TRBJ2-7
ASRPRVSGRAFYGQY
>NA|TRBV19|TRBJ2-2
ASSNYRETGEMF
>NA|TRBV19|TRBJ1-1
ASSSEGEGKAF
>TRBD2|TRBV12-3/TRBV12-4|TRBJ2-1
ASRSGTSGSGSYNEQF
>NA|TRBV12-3/TRBV12-4|TRBJ2-1
ASSLLRTYNEQF
>NA|TRBV4-1|TRBJ2-7
ASSQDPAGDEQY
>NA|TRBV7-8|TRBJ1-2
ASSLNLARGRGYT
>NA|TRBV6-1|TRBJ2-3
ASGAGDSDTQY
>NA|TRBV2|TRBJ2-1
ASSMGPYNEQF
>TRBD2|TRBV3-1|TRBJ2-3
ASSPLLAGGEDTQY
>NA|TRBV2|TRBJ2-2
ASSDRGSGVGTGELF
>NA|TRBV2|TRBJ1-1
ASSERTGNTEAF
>NA|TRBV5-4|TRBJ2-3
ASSDLVPGFTDTQY
>TRBD1|TRBV25-1|TRBJ1-2
ASSELGQGANYGYT
>NA|TRBV19|TRBJ2-5
ASSIAGSETQY
>TRBD2|TRBV2|TRBJ2-5
AISDRTSGRSLETQY
>NA|TRBV2|TRBJ1-5
ASSSTGEPSQH
>TRBD1|TRBV5-4|TRBJ1-1
ASSLQGVNTEAF
>NA|TRBV12-3/TRBV12-4|TRBJ2-1
ASSIGGNEQF
>NA|TRBV24-1|TRBJ2-3
ATSQAGRDTQY
>NA|TRBV18|TRBJ2-5
ASTTNRQVETQY
>TRBD2|TRBV20-1|TRBJ2-5
SATPIGGETQY
>NA|TRBV4-1|TRBJ1-6
ACSQRLGMNSPLH
>NA|TRBV3-1|TRBJ1-4
ASSQAAGNEKLF
>NA|TRBV7-8|TRBJ2-7
ASGVETYEQY
>NA|TRBV12-3/TRBV12-4|TRBJ2-5
ASSRRVSETQY
>NA|TRBV3-1|TRBJ1-4
ASSQTPGPPHEKLF
>TRBD1|TRBV7-3|TRBJ1-2
ASSQGQGATLAGYT
>TRBD1|TRBV7-8|TRBJ2-1
ASSTRGNEQF
>NA|TRBV27|TRBJ2-1
ASRGVSSYNEQF
>TRBD2|TRBV27|TRBJ2-1
ASRRAGGWDEQF
>TRBD1|TRBV6-1|TRBJ2-5
ASRATGGETKY
>TRBD2|TRBV20-1|TRBJ2-3
SARSRLAGATSTDTQY
>TRBD1|TRBV28|TRBJ2-5
ASSAPGGVEETQY
>NA|TRBV19|TRBJ1-5
ASSLREANQPHH
>NA|TRBV28|TRBJ2-7
ASSPFVGNTYEQY
>NA|TRBV14|TRBJ1-4
ASSQDLNEKLF
>NA|TRBV12-3/TRBV12-4|TRBJ1-1
ASSQGDRNTEAF
>NA|TRBV2|TRBJ2-3
ASRDRTGTDTQY
>NA|TRBV7-6|TRBJ1-4
ASRRGGYDEKLF
>NA|TRBV4-1|TRBJ2-1
ASSQESSRAEQF
>TRBD2|TRBV7-9|TRBJ2-5
ASSFAPGLAVVVAETQY
>NA|TRBV2|TRBJ2-3
ASEPRTTDTQY
>NA|TRBV29-1|TRBJ2-7
SVGKAGYYEQY
>TRBD1|TRBV7-9|TRBJ1-1
ASSLGSGQGADAF
>TRBD1|TRBV20-1|TRBJ2-1
SASLPRGQLNEKF
>TRBD1|TRBV7-9|TRBJ2-1
ASQRGRSNEQF
>TRBD2|TRBV4-1|TRBJ2-1
ASSQDGLAVNEQF
>NA|TRBV5-4|TRBJ1-2
ASRGGLRGEGYT
>TRBD2|TRBV7-2|TRBJ2-3
ASILAGPKRLSTDTQY